Each of the 26 T cell receptor beta chains below was sequenced from the same sample in a study of human T cells and chemical hapten exposure. TCRdb re-called the RACE reads through MiXCR, storing one row per CDR3 protein. Of roughly 380,000 distinct CDR3 sequences in the sample, over 6% were seen once. Time point denoted: patch test 2, 6 weeks after DPC sensitization. As to treatment: therapeutic diphenylcyclopropenone sensitization with weekly scalp DPC. The material was whole blood, obtained in connection with sensitization to the hapten diphenylcyclopropenone (DPC). These receptors originate from a woman aged 18-29 years with alopecia areata. Some clones in this sample may be carry-over from other donors' samples.

This clonotype was seen at least ten times. J is TRBJ2-4 and V is TRBV28; D is ambiguous. Germline CDR1 is MDHEN and CDR2 is SYDVKM. The CDR3 is 13 amino acids. Trimming stripped 3 bases from V and 5 bases from J, with 8 bases between. This CDR3 reads CASSLSGQNIQYF. The CDR3 coding sequence is TGTGCCAGCAGTTTGAGTGGCCAAAACATTCAGTACTTC.

The V gene is TRBV9, the J gene TRBJ1-1; D is unresolved. This CDR3 comprises 14 residues. Germline CDR1 reads SGDLS; CDR2 reads YYNGEE. The germline V and J ends were trimmed by 0 bases and 2 bases, with 8 bases remaining between them. The CDR3 sequence is CASSVGSQNTEAFF. In DNA, the CDR3 is TGTGCCAGCAGCGTAGGGTCGCAAAACACTGAAGCTTTCTTT.

This rearrangement joins TRBV4-2 to TRBJ1-2; TRBD1 matches 11 bases. V trimming: 3 bases; J trimming: 3 bases; junction bases outside the gene matches: 3. Germline assignment: CDR1 LGHNA and CDR2 YNFKEQ. This CDR3 has 15 amino acids. The CDR3 nucleotides read TGTGCCAGCAGCCAGGGGGGACAGGGGGACTATGGCTACACCTTC. It encodes CASSQGGQGDYGYTF.

The chain carries TRBV6-2 or TRBV6-3 and TRBJ1-1, with D perhaps TRBD1 (5 bases). This CDR3 is built from 13 residues. V dropped 10 bases and J dropped 0 bases, with 12 bases sitting between them. Germline V gives CDR1 MNHEY, CDR2 SVGEGT. CDR3 sequence reads: CAIAGDLNTEAFF. In DNA, the CDR3 is TGTGCCATCGCGGGGGATCTGAACACTGAAGCTTTCTTT.

The chain uses TRBV10-3 and TRBJ2-1, with D perhaps TRBD1 (6 bases). The germline V gene has CDR1 ENHRY and CDR2 SYGVKD. This CDR3 region has 12 residues. V lost 7 bases and J 8 bases, leaving 12 bases between the germline ends. Here the CDR3 DNA reads TGTGCCATCAAAAACAGGGTCTATGAGCAGTTCTTC. Protein product: CAIKNRVYEQFF.

This clonotype was picked up many times. The chain couples TRBV4-3 to TRBJ2-1; D ambiguous. V lost 1 base to trimming and J lost 6 bases, with 7 bases between them. CDR3 size: 13 residues. The germline gives CDR1 LGHNA, CDR2 YSLEER. The CDR3 DNA reads TGCGCCAGCAGCCAAGTTAGCCGCAATGAGCAGTTCTTC. The encoded protein is CASSQVSRNEQFF.

The chain employs TRBV11-2 and TRBJ1-5; TRBD1 agrees at 9 bases. The ends lost 8 bases at V and 3 bases at J; junction bases unmatched: 5. This CDR3 is 14 amino acids long. Germline CDR1 is SGHAT and CDR2 is FQNNGV. CDR3 sequence reads: CASSRTGDNQPQHF. In DNA, the CDR3 is TGTGCCAGCTCCCGGACAGGGGACAATCAGCCCCAGCATTTT.

This clonotype has only a few counts. V and J are TRBV4-1 and TRBJ2-5; 12 bases agree with TRBD2. From germline, CDR1 is MGHRA and CDR2 YSYEKL. The junction had 13 bases not matched to a gene; V was cut back by 2 bases and J by 3 bases. The CDR3 contains 19 residues. The CDR3 coding sequence is TGCGCCAGCAGCCAACGACGGGCTAGCGGGGGGGCCCGGAAAGAGACCCAGTACTTC. Its translation is CASSQRRASGGARKETQYF.

This sequence joins TRBV20-1 and TRBJ2-2, with 9 bases that match TRBD1. The CDR3 extends over 16 amino acids. Trimming took 3 bases from V and 8 from J; bases not matched to a gene: 13. In germline, CDR1 is DFQATT, CDR2 SNEGSKA (reference sequence). In DNA form, the CDR3 reads TGCAGTGCTAGTCTTCGTGGACAGGGGATATCTGGGGAGCTGTTTTTT. It encodes CSASLRGQGISGELFF.

This clonotype was counted ten times or more. The V and J genes are TRBV27 and TRBJ1-6; TRBD1 matches 7 bases. The CDR3 sequence is 14 residues long. Germline CDR1 MNHEY, CDR2 SMNVEV (reference sequence). Losses at the gene ends were 5 bases for V and 10 bases for J; bases not matched to a gene: 8. CDR3 sequence reads: CASSPAGGGSPLHF. The DNA for the CDR3 is TGTGCCAGCAGTCCGGCAGGGGGAGGGTCACCCCTCCACTTT.

J is TRBJ2-6 and V is TRBV12-3 or TRBV12-4; D unclear. The CDR3 totals 16 residues. With 5 bases removed from V and 1 base from J, the gap between germline ends came to 12 bases. CDR3 DNA: TGTGCCAGCAGTCCATCTAGGATGTCTGGGGCCAACGTCCTGACTTTC. Residues: CASSPSRMSGANVLTF.

This clonotype was recorded at least ten times. The chain carries TRBV12-3 or TRBV12-4 and TRBJ2-5; 10 nucleotides align to TRBD1. The CDR3 loop spans 19 amino acids. The V segment lost 5 bases and the J segment 2 bases; nucleotides outside the gene matches: 17. This chain's CDR3 is CASSPVEGTGADPQETQYF. CDR3 DNA: TGTGCCAGCAGTCCCGTTGAGGGGACAGGGGCTGATCCTCAAGAGACCCAGTACTTC.

This clonotype has a handful of counts. The CDR3 region has the DNA TGTGCCAGCAGCTTAATGGGGTACAGAAACTATGGCTACACCTTC. It encodes CASSLMGYRNYGYTF. The V call is TRBV7-2, the J call TRBJ1-2; D is undetermined. The CDR3 covers 15 residues. Germline V gene data show CDR1 as SGHTA and CDR2 as FQGNSA. V was cut by 2 bases and J by 2 bases, with 12 bases left in between.

Many counts were recorded for this clonotype. The chain combines TRBV6-2 or TRBV6-3 with TRBJ1-2; maybe TRBD1 (6 bases). Trimming stripped 2 bases from V and 4 bases from J, with 8 bases between. The CDR3 loop spans 13 amino acids. Germline V CDR1 and CDR2: MNHEY, SVGEGT. CDR3 nucleotide sequence: TGTGCCAGCAGTTACGGGGGGCCCTATGGCTACACCTTC. This encodes CASSYGGPYGYTF.

A few counts support this clonotype. The gene calls are TRBV27 and TRBJ2-7; D uncertain. Between the trimmed V and J ends, which lost 5 bases and 7 bases, there was a span of 15 bases. CDR1 MNHEY and CDR2 SMNVEV come from the germline V gene (reference sequence). This CDR3 comprises 13 residues. The CDR3 DNA sequence: TGTGCCAGCAGTCACCCCCTGGATGGGGAGCAGTACTTC. This gives the protein CASSHPLDGEQYF.

This clonotype was counted many times. This chain links TRBV7-6 with TRBJ1-1; D is undetermined. V dropped 4 bases and J dropped 8 bases, with 11 bases sitting between them. CDR1 SGHVS and CDR2 FNYEAQ come from the germline V gene. The CDR3 spans 12 residues. The CDR3: CASSSYRREAFF. The CDR3 region has the DNA TGTGCCAGCAGCTCGTACCGGAGGGAAGCTTTCTTT.

This clonotype came up many times. The J gene is TRBJ1-1, the V gene TRBV7-3; 7 nucleotides line up with TRBD1. V was pared by 3 bases and J by 4 bases, with 2 bases of the junction left unmatched. The CDR3 sequence is 13 residues long. CDR1 and CDR2 from the germline V gene are SGHTA and FQGTGA. The CDR3 nucleotides are TGTGCCAGCAGCTTCGACAGGGTCACTGAAGCTTTCTTT. Amino acid sequence: CASSFDRVTEAFF.

This clonotype was detected ten times or more. V gene TRBV14 combines with J gene TRBJ2-3, with D possibly matching TRBD1 (6 bases). The length of the CDR3 is 16 residues. Trimming left V 4 bases short and J 4 bases short, with 18 bases between. The germline CDR1 and CDR2 sequences are SGHDN and FVKESK. The CDR3 DNA sequence: TGTGCCAGCAGCCTCGAAACCTACAGGGAAGCAGATACGCAGTATTTT. Translating it yields CASSLETYREADTQYF.

This clonotype was counted a few times. V is TRBV6-5 and J is TRBJ2-3; 9 positions match TRBD2. V gave up 2 bases and J gave up 3 bases; unmatched junction bases: 6. The CDR3 loop spans 16 amino acids. CDR1 and CDR2 from the germline V gene are MNHEY and SVGAGI. CDR3 DNA sequence: TGTGCCAGCAGTTACCAAAGCGGGGGGTTGACAGATACGCAGTATTTT. This codes for CASSYQSGGLTDTQYF.

The chain recombines TRBV7-2 with TRBJ2-5, with a possible D match to TRBD1 (6 bases). Trimming removed 6 bases at V and 5 bases at J, with 16 bases between. Germline-derived CDR1 and CDR2 are SGHTA and FQGNSA. This CDR3 is built from 14 residues. The CDR3 is CASRRDTLEETQYF. DNA for the CDR3: TGTGCCAGCAGACGGGACACATTGGAGGAGACCCAGTACTTC.

This clonotype has at least ten counts. The chain couples TRBV7-9 to TRBJ1-1; D is possibly TRBD1 (6 bases). The germline V gene has CDR1 SEHNR and CDR2 FQNEAQ (reference sequence). CDR3 length equals 17 residues. V shed 5 bases and J shed 5 bases, with 24 bases lying between them. The CDR3 sequence: CASSPSVGLGARTEAFF. CDR3 DNA sequence: TGTGCCAGCAGCCCCTCTGTTGGGTTGGGGGCGAGGACTGAAGCTTTCTTT.

This clonotype was recorded at least ten times. The V call is TRBV6-5, the J call TRBJ1-2; no definite D call. From germline, CDR1 is MNHEY and CDR2 SVGAGI. Trimming cost V 0 bases and J 3 bases, with 17 bases left between them. The CDR3 loop spans 17 amino acids. The CDR3 is CASSYSRSSGGDYGYTF. DNA of the CDR3: TGTGCCAGCAGTTACTCAAGATCGTCTGGCGGGGACTATGGCTACACCTTC.

The gene calls are TRBV7-9 and TRBJ2-3; D is possibly TRBD2 (5 bases). Trimming cost V 0 bases and J 3 bases, with 25 bases left between them. This CDR3 is built from 20 residues. From germline, CDR1 is SEHNR and CDR2 FQNEAQ (reference sequence). The CDR3 protein is CASSLAPQTATTLKTDTQYF. CDR3 bases: TGTGCCAGCAGCTTAGCCCCCCAAACAGCGACTACCCTCAAGACAGATACGCAGTATTTT.

This clonotype was observed many times. The chain links TRBV27 to TRBJ1-5; a possible D gene is TRBD1 (5 bases). The CDR3 is 15 residues long. CDR1 and CDR2 from the germline V gene are MNHEY and SMNVEV (reference sequence). V was trimmed by 6 bases and J by 0 bases, leaving 12 bases between them. CDR3 loop: CASRLTDYSNQPQHF. The CDR3 region has the DNA TGTGCCAGCAGATTGACAGATTATAGCAATCAGCCCCAGCATTTT.

This clonotype was recorded many times. CDR3 DNA: TGTGCCAGCAGCTTAGACAGGGTCCCTAGCAATGAGCAGTTCTTC. This encodes CASSLDRVPSNEQFF. The chain employs TRBV7-2 and TRBJ2-1; D possibly corresponds to TRBD1 (6 bases). This CDR3 has 15 residues. Germline V gives CDR1 SGHTA, CDR2 FQGNSA. Trimming took off 1 base at V and 6 bases at J, with 13 bases between the two ends.

This clonotype turned up a few times. The V call is TRBV20-1, the J call TRBJ1-6; 10 bases map to TRBD1. V was pared by 6 bases and J by 1 base, with 3 bases of the junction left unmatched. Germline values: CDR1 DFQATT, CDR2 SNEGSKA (reference sequence). The CDR3 spans 15 residues. The CDR3 DNA is TGCAGTGCCCGGACAGGGGGGTCCTATAATTCACCCCTCCACTTT. Its translation is CSARTGGSYNSPLHF.